This T cell receptor beta chain is drawn from a study of cytotoxic CD8 clonotypes in ibrutinib-treated CLL. CDR3 length: 14 amino acids. Losses at the gene ends were 4 bases for V and 5 bases for J; bases not matched to a gene: 8. CDR1 SGDLS and CDR2 YYNGEE come from the germline V gene. General study results and limits: Public clonotypes were uncommon and contracted or stayed stable on treatment.

Data came from immunoSEQ multiplex PCR; TCRdb stores just in-frame clones and leaves some out. The table lists around 200,000 clones, about three quarters of them singletons, with 5.9% in the top ten. About this clone itself: What it binds is unknown.

This chain links TRBV9 with TRBJ2-5; 7 positions agree with TRBD1. The sample in question was PBMCs, obtained after 12 months of ibrutinib treatment. This clonotype was obtained from a human donor with chronic lymphocytic leukemia. CDR3 bases: TGTGCCAGCAGCCTACAGGGGCCTGGGGAGACCCAGTACTTC. Encoded protein: CASSLQGPGETQYF.